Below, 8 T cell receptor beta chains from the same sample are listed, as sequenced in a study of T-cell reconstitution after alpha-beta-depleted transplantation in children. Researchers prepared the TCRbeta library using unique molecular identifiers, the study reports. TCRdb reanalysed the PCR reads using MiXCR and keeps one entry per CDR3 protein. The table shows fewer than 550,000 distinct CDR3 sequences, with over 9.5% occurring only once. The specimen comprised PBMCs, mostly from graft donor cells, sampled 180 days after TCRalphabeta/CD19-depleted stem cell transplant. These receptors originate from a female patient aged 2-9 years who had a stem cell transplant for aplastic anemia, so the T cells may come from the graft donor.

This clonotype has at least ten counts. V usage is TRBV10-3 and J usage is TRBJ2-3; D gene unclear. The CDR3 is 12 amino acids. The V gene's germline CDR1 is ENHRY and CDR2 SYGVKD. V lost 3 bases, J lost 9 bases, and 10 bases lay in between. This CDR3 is CAISEFKETQYF. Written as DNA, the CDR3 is TGTGCCATCAGTGAATTTAAGGAGACGCAGTATTTT.

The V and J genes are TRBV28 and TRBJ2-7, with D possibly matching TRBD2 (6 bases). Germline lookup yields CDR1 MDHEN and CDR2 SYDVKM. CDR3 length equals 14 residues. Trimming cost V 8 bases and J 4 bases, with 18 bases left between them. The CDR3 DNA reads TGTGCCAGCGGCCCGGGGGACCGCAATTACGAGCAGTACTTC. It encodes CASGPGDRNYEQYF.

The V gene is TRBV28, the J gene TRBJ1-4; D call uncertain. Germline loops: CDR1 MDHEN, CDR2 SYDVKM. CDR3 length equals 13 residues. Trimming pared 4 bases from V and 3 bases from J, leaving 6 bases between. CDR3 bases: TGTGCCAGCAGTTCTGTTCCTAATGAAAAACTGTTTTTT. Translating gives CASSSVPNEKLFF.

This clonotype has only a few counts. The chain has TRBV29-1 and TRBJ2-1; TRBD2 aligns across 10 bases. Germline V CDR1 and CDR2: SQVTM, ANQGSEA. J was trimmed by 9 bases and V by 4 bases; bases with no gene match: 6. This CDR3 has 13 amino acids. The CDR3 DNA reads TGCAGCGTTGTCGGTCTAGCGGGAGTTGAGCAGTTCTTC. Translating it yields CSVVGLAGVEQFF.

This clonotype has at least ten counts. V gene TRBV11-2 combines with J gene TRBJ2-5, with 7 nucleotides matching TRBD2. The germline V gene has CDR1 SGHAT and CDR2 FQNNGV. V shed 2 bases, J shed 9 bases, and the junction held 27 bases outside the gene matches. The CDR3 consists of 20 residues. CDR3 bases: TGTGCCAGCAGCTTACAACTGGGGGGTCTAGCGGAGGTCAATGGCCGGGCCCAGTACTTC. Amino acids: CASSLQLGGLAEVNGRAQYF. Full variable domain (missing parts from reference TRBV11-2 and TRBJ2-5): EAGVAQSPRYKIIEKRQSVAFWCNPISGHATLYWYQQILGQGPKLLIQFQNNGVVDDSQLPKDRFSAERLKGVDSTLKIQPAKLEDSAVYLCASSLQLGGLAEVNGRAQYFGPGTRLLVL.

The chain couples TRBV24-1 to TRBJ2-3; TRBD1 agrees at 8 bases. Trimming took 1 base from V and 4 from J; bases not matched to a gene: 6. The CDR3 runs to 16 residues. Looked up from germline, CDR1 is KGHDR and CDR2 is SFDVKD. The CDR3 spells CATSDFPGGAADTQYF. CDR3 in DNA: TGTGCCACCAGTGATTTCCCAGGGGGCGCCGCAGATACGCAGTATTTT.

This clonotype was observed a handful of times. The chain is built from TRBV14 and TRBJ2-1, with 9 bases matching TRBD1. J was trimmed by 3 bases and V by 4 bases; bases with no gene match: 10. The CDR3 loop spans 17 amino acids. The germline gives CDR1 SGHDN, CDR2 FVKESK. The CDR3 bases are TGTGCCAGCAGCCTCCTATCCGGACAGGGGTTCTACAATGAGCAGTTCTTC. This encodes CASSLLSGQGFYNEQFF.

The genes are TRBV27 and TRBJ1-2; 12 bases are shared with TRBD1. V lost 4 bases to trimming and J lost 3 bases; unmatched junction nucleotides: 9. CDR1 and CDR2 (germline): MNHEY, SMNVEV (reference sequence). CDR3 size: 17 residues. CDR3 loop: CASSSYRDRGLDYGYTF. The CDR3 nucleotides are TGTGCCAGCAGTTCCTACCGGGACAGGGGGCTCGACTATGGCTACACCTTC.